Below, 17 T cell receptor beta chains from the same sample are listed, as sequenced in a study of T-cell reconstitution after alpha-beta-depleted transplantation in children. During its preparation, the TCRbeta library received unique molecular identifiers. Each CDR3 protein is one row after TCRdb ran MiXCR on the PCR reads. The table lists more than 120,000 distinct CDR3 sequences, 8% to 10% of them singletons. The specimen comprised PBMCs, mostly from graft donor cells, sampled 180 days after TCRalphabeta/CD19-depleted stem cell transplant. The source is a female patient aged 2-9 years who had a stem cell transplant for congenital amegakaryocytic thrombocytopenia, so the T cells may come from the graft donor.

This clonotype was counted many times. The CDR3 DNA reads TGTGCCAGCAGTTCCTGGGCCGAAGAAGCTTCCTACGAGCAGTACTTC. It encodes CASSSWAEEASYEQYF. The chain has TRBV28 and TRBJ2-7; D ambiguous. V shed 4 bases and J shed 1 base, with 17 bases lying between them. The CDR3 is 16 residues long. CDR1 is MDHEN, CDR2 SYDVKM, per germline. Together with reference TRBV28 and TRBJ2-7, the CDR3 gives the full variable domain: DVKVTQSSRYLVKRTGEKVFLECVQDMDHENMFWYRQDPGLGLRLIYFSYDVKMKEKGDIPEGYSVSREKKERFSLILESASTNQTSMYLCASSSWAEEASYEQYFGPGTRLTVT.

This clonotype was counted between two and nine times. Written as DNA, the CDR3 is TGTGCCAGCAGTCCCGCCACTTACTACAATGAGCAGTTCTTC. Protein: CASSPATYYNEQFF. This chain links TRBV5-4 with TRBJ2-1; no clear D. Germline CDR1 SGHNT, CDR2 YYREEE (reference sequence). V lost 5 bases and J lost 3, with 12 bases in between. This CDR3 has 14 residues.

A few counts support this clonotype. J is TRBJ2-5 and V is TRBV20-1; D not resolved. There are 15 residues in the CDR3. Between the trimmed V and J ends, which lost 0 bases and 1 base, there was a span of 12 bases. CDR1 and CDR2 from the germline V gene are DFQATT and SNEGSKA (reference sequence). The chain's CDR3 is CSARDRSRAQETQYF. Here the CDR3 DNA reads TGCAGTGCTAGAGATAGGTCTAGAGCCCAAGAGACCCAGTACTTC.

This clonotype was observed at least ten times. The rearrangement links TRBV10-3 to TRBJ1-6; 8 positions agree with TRBD1. V was pared by 3 bases and J by 9 bases, with 10 bases of the junction left unmatched. The CDR3 is 16 amino acids. Germline CDR1 ENHRY, CDR2 SYGVKD. CDR3 coding DNA: TGTGCCATCAGTGACACTCAGGGGGCGGGTGTTTCACCCCTCCACTTT. Encoded protein: CAISDTQGAGVSPLHF.

This clonotype was picked up many times. The rearrangement links TRBV11-2 to TRBJ2-3; 9 nucleotides align to TRBD1. V was pared by 5 bases and J by 5 bases, with 14 bases of the junction left unmatched. The CDR3 consists of 17 residues. Germline CDR1 reads SGHAT; CDR2 reads FQNNGV. Here the CDR3 reads CASSPRRATGGRDTQYF. CDR3 bases: TGTGCCAGCAGCCCTCGGAGGGCGACAGGGGGAAGAGATACGCAGTATTTT.

In this sample, this clonotype turned up once. One base away lies a much larger clone, so this may be a sequencing read error. The gene calls are TRBV28 and TRBJ2-7, with D perhaps assigned TRBD1 or TRBD2 (6 bases each). Trimming left V 3 bases short and J 0 bases short, with 12 bases between. Germline-derived CDR1 and CDR2 are MDHEN and SYDVKM. The CDR3 runs to 15 residues. Written as DNA, the CDR3 is TGTGCCAGCAGTTTTGGGGGGCCGCTCTCCTACGAGCAGTACTTC. Translated, it gives CASSFGGPLSYEQYF.

This clonotype was detected a few times. The rearrangement uses TRBV25-1 and TRBJ2-3; 8 nucleotides line up with TRBD1. With V trimmed by 7 bases and J by 0 bases, 3 bases remained unmatched. The CDR3 has 14 residues. Germline V CDR1 and CDR2: MGHDK, SYGVNS. CDR3 residues: CASIGQGSTDTQYF. The CDR3 nucleotides are TGTGCCAGCATCGGACAGGGTAGCACAGATACGCAGTATTTT.

This clonotype was found a few times. V and J are TRBV28 and TRBJ2-1; D may be TRBD2 (6 bases). Trimming stripped 7 bases from V and 5 bases from J, with 15 bases between. Germline CDR1 and CDR2: MDHEN and SYDVKM. The CDR3 is 14 amino acids. CDR3 region: CASTQGGGDNEQFF. CDR3 DNA sequence: TGTGCCAGCACTCAGGGAGGTGGAGACAATGAGCAGTTCTTC.

This clonotype came up many times. CDR3 nucleotides: TGCGCCACCTCACGGTTGCCGCGAGGGGAGAGGGGTTACACCTTC. The encoded protein is CATSRLPRGERGYTF. The rearrangement uses TRBV10-2 and TRBJ1-2; perhaps TRBD1 as D (5 bases). V was shortened by 10 bases and J by 11 bases, with 29 bases between the two germline ends. The CDR3 totals 15 residues. CDR1 is WSHSY, CDR2 SAAADI, per germline.

This chain connects TRBV6-2 or TRBV6-3 to TRBJ1-2, with D hard to call. The CDR3 consists of 12 residues. CDR1 and CDR2 from the germline V gene are MNHEY and SVGEGT. The V end was cut by 5 bases, the J end by 3 bases, with 7 bases between. The CDR3 here is CASSPRHYGYTF. In DNA, the CDR3 is TGTGCCAGCAGTCCGCGACACTATGGCTACACCTTC.

There are many counts of this clonotype. This chain uses TRBV7-9 with TRBJ2-2, with D uncertain. The CDR3 runs 11 residues. The germline V gene has CDR1 SEHNR and CDR2 FQNEAQ (reference sequence). V gave up 5 bases and J gave up 5 bases, with 3 bases separating them. CDR3 DNA sequence: TGTGCCAGCAGCCCGACCGGGGAGCTGTTTTTT. Translated: CASSPTGELFF.

This clonotype was seen at least ten times. This chain links TRBV28 with TRBJ2-7; weak D call: TRBD2 (5 bases). This CDR3 has 10 residues. The V gene's germline CDR1 is MDHEN and CDR2 SYDVKM. With 6 bases removed from V and 6 bases from J, the gap between germline ends came to 6 bases. For the CDR3, the DNA is TGTGCCAGCAGGGGAGTCGAGCAGTACTTC. Residues: CASRGVEQYF.

This clonotype was recorded many times. The chain is built from TRBV12-3 or TRBV12-4 and TRBJ1-3, with D unresolved. CDR3 length: 16 residues. Trimming left V 3 bases short and J 3 bases short, with 15 bases between. This CDR3 is CASSFLSALGGNTIYF. The CDR3 region has the DNA TGTGCCAGCAGTTTTCTATCGGCCTTAGGTGGAAACACCATATATTTT.

The rearrangement links TRBV5-1 to TRBJ2-1, with D hard to call. V dropped 3 bases and J dropped 0 bases, with 10 bases sitting between them. CDR1 is SGHRS and CDR2 is YFSETQ in the germline V gene. The CDR3 spans 15 residues. As DNA, the CDR3 is TGCGCCAGCAGCTCTGGGGTGGGCTCCTACAATGAGCAGTTCTTC. Translating gives CASSSGVGSYNEQFF.

This clonotype was counted only a few times. The chain couples TRBV30 to TRBJ1-1; D call uncertain. Per the germline V gene, CDR1 is GTSNPN and CDR2 is SVGIG (reference sequence). The CDR3 has 13 amino acids. V lost 5 bases and J lost 2, with 12 bases in between. The CDR3: CAWADGPNTEAFF. In DNA form, the CDR3 reads TGTGCCTGGGCGGATGGGCCCAACACTGAAGCTTTCTTT. Complete variable domain (other parts from reference TRBV30 and TRBJ1-1): SQTIHQWPATLVQPVGSPLSLECTVEGTSNPNLYWYRQAAGRGLQLLFYSVGIGQISSEVPQNLSASRPQDRQFILSSKKLLLSDSGFYLCAWADGPNTEAFFGQGTRLTVV.

This clonotype was detected a few times. V gene TRBV4-1 combines with J gene TRBJ2-2; tentative D call: TRBD1 (5 bases). The CDR3 loop spans 17 amino acids. The V end lost 3 bases, the J end lost 0 bases, and 14 bases lay between the germline ends. The germline CDR1 and CDR2 sequences are MGHRA and YSYEKL. The CDR3 sequence: CASSHLRQTANTGELFF. The CDR3 DNA follows: TGCGCCAGCAGCCACCTCAGACAGACCGCGAACACCGGGGAGCTGTTTTTT.

This clonotype was found a few times. V gene TRBV6-1 combines with J gene TRBJ2-5; 9 bases are a match to TRBD2. The V and J ends lost 2 bases and 5 bases, in that order; junction bases with no gene match: 6. Germline CDR1 is MNHNS and CDR2 is SASEGT. The CDR3 sequence is 15 residues long. As DNA, the CDR3 is TGTGCCAGCAGTGAACCGGCGGGGGGGCCTGAGACCCAGTACTTC. It specifies CASSEPAGGPETQYF.